Below are 9 T cell receptor beta chains sequenced from a single sample in a study of blood T cell repertoires in COVID-19. Libraries were prepared by immunoSEQ multiplex PCR; TCRdb keeps only in-frame clonotypes and omits some of them. This table has approximately 210,000 clones, around four fifths appearing once. The specimen sequenced was peripheral blood. These TCRs come from a man aged 55 to 70 with COVID-19, enrolled during active disease.

The chain couples TRBV6-4 to TRBJ1-1; TRBD1 matches at 8 bases. The CDR3 contains 15 residues. Germline V gene lookup returns CDR1 MRHNA and CDR2 SNTAGT. With 6 bases clipped from V and 1 base from J, the junction kept 7 bases outside the gene matches. This CDR3 is CASREQGAPNTEAFF. In nucleotides, the CDR3 is TGTGCCAGCAGAGAGCAGGGGGCGCCGAACACTGAAGCTTTCTTT.

The CDR3 coding sequence is TGCAGTGCTAGTACCAGGACAGCTAACTATGGCTACACCTTC. Its protein is CSASTRTANYGYTF. The chain uses TRBV20-1 and TRBJ1-2, with a tentative D call TRBD1 (6 bases). The germline gives CDR1 DFQATT, CDR2 SNEGSKA (reference sequence). Deletions cut 3 bases from V and 0 bases from J, with 11 bases between. The CDR3 runs 14 residues.

The chain combines TRBV5-1 with TRBJ2-7, with D tentatively TRBD1 (5 bases). Germline V lookup: CDR1 SGHRS, CDR2 YFSETQ. The ends were cut back, 2 bases at V and 3 bases at J, with 12 bases in the middle. The CDR3 consists of 14 residues. The CDR3 here is CASSFTGYIYEQYF. CDR3 nucleotides: TGCGCCAGCAGCTTTACAGGTTATATCTACGAGCAGTACTTC.

In its sample, this clone was seen once. This chain joins TRBV28 and TRBJ2-6; maybe TRBD2 (5 bases). CDR1 is MDHEN, CDR2 SYDVKM, per germline. Trimming took 4 bases from V and 0 from J, leaving 10 bases between them. CDR3 size: 16 residues. Here the CDR3 DNA reads TGTGCCAGCAGTTCCCCGGGGTTCTCTGGGGCCAACGTCCTGACTTTC. Translated, it gives CASSSPGFSGANVLTF.

The chain combines TRBV2 with TRBJ2-1; D gene unclear. Deletions cut 3 bases from V and 3 bases from J, with 9 bases between. Germline V gives CDR1 SNHLY, CDR2 FYNNEI. This CDR3 is 14 amino acids long. CDR3 sequence reads: CASSDFRGYNEQFF. CDR3 nucleotide sequence: TGTGCCAGCAGTGATTTTCGAGGCTACAATGAGCAGTTCTTC.

The chain links TRBV6-4 to TRBJ1-1; D perhaps matches TRBD1 (5 bases). The CDR3 covers 13 residues. V lost 4 bases to trimming and J lost 1 base, with 7 bases between them. Germline V gene lookup returns CDR1 MRHNA and CDR2 SNTAGT. Here the CDR3 DNA reads TGTGCCAGCAGTGCCGACAGGAACACTGAAGCTTTCTTT. Translation: CASSADRNTEAFF.

CDR3 protein: CATAAQAGGTYEQYF. The CDR3 nucleotides are TGCGCCACCGCGGCCCAGGCGGGTGGGACCTACGAGCAGTACTTC. The chain combines TRBV5-1 with TRBJ2-7; the D gene is possibly TRBD2 (5 bases). Looked up from germline, CDR1 is SGHRS and CDR2 is YFSETQ. The CDR3 runs to 15 residues. V was cut by 9 bases and J by 2 bases, with 21 bases left in between.

The genes are TRBV10-3 and TRBJ1-1, with D possibly matching TRBD1 (5 bases). With 3 bases removed from V and 1 base from J, the gap between germline ends came to 9 bases. The CDR3 covers 14 residues. Germline CDR1 reads ENHRY; CDR2 reads SYGVKD. CDR3 residues: CAISDLTENTEAFF. In DNA, the CDR3 is TGTGCCATCAGTGACCTGACAGAGAACACTGAAGCTTTCTTT.

The V and J genes are TRBV6-5 and TRBJ1-5; 7 bases map to TRBD1. The germline V gene has CDR1 MNHEY and CDR2 SVGAGI. The V gene end was trimmed by 7 bases and the J gene end by 5 bases; junction bases not matched to a gene: 5. This CDR3 contains 13 residues. DNA of the CDR3: TGTGCCAGCATACAGGGGAATGATCAGCCCCAGCATTTT. Translating gives CASIQGNDQPQHF.